The text below deals with one T cell receptor (beta chain). These data are taken from a study of regulatory T cells in long-lasting Graves disease. Documented time point: persistent/refractory GD, antithyroid drugs over 5 years with positive TRAb. Preparation of the TCR library used RNA extracted from PBMCs. From germline, CDR1 is MNHNS and CDR2 SASEGT. This CDR3 region has 14 residues. Between the trimmed V and J ends, which lost 6 bases and 2 bases, there was a span of 11 bases. Assembly of TCR beta libraries relied on iRepertoire HTBI primers together with Arm-PCR of CDR3 regions. TCRdb redid the calling of the multiplex PCR reads with MiXCR, one entry per CDR3 protein. Here the sample spans around 460,000 distinct CDR3 sequences, about 22% being singletons.

The chain combines TRBV6-1 with TRBJ1-3, with D perhaps matching TRBD1 (6 bases). The source is a female donor with Graves disease. This sample comprised peripheral blood mononuclear cells (PBMCs), obtained when the disease was refractory, from a patient treated with antithyroid drugs. The CDR3 spells CASSGAGAGNTIYF. The CDR3 DNA reads TGTGCCAGCAGCGGGGCAGGGGCTGGAAACACCATATATTTT.